The source of this T cell receptor (beta chain) is a study of beta chain features in type 1 diabetes (dated by TCRdb to the late 2010s). Regarding the study in general: Patients and healthy donors did not differ in mean age, gender distribution, total cell number or subset yield. Regulatory and stem cell-like memory subsets were isolated from only 8 patients and roughly eight healthy donors, whereas naive and central memory subsets came from all 30 or so donors. In the study, TCRB repertoires of sorted circulating CD4+ T cell subsets from recently diagnosed type 1 diabetes patients were compared with those of matched healthy donors. Across all samples, about 110 million sorted cells were examined, and cell number per subset correlated strongly with RNA yield. Points the paper makes about the study in general: At VDJ recombination sites, patients with type 1 diabetes made fewer insertions and deleted more nucleotides, a pattern implying thymic rearrangement abnormalities. Sequencing cDNA rather than genomic DNA could over-represent highly expressing activated cells, although activation and CD3 levels did not differ between groups. HLA sub-analyses involved small numbers of individuals, so any influence of HLA type on TCRB rearrangement remained unresolved. PCR might favor shorter templates, but patient and control samples were amplified and corrected together, so any skew would affect both groups equally. Type 1 diabetes patients showed a moderate but significant shortening of TCRB CDR3 length in all four CD4+ subsets. The naive, central memory and regulatory TCRB repertoires appeared to resemble one another more closely among patients than among healthy donors.

Note on this clone: What this receptor recognizes is not known. No much larger clonotype is one base removed from it; base qualities were not supplied.

The High Capacity cDNA Reverse Transcription Kit was used to reverse transcribe all of the isolated RNA, meaning that expressed TCRB transcripts were what got sequenced. Deep immunoSEQ sequencing was performed on naive, central memory and regulatory T cell samples, with an average of approximately 4 million total reads per sample. After sorted cells were lysed in RLT buffer, RNA was extracted with DNase-treated RNeasy Micro or Mini kits, with the choice depending on cell number. Each cell subset was processed on its own to prevent cross-contamination, while patient and healthy donor samples were processed together. The immunoSEQ multiplex PCR was used to amplify TCRB sequences from cDNA, generating 87-bp fragments that spanned the CDR3 region. Sequencing of the amplicons was performed on the Illumina HiSeq platform. On the study's bioinformatics: Synthetic template baselines were used to correct PCR bias computationally, reads within Hamming distance 2 were collapsed together, and singletons that could not be merged were discarded. Reads were aligned against IMGT so that V, D and J genes, CDR3 length and insertions or deletions at six rearrangement sites could be assigned. Within each subset, clonotype counts were normalized to sorted cell number, after which true diversity and Gini coefficients were computed with the tcR R package. Repertoire sharing was quantified using the overlap coefficient calculated on TCRB nucleotide sequences. Not all clones reach the TCRdb copy of this immuneACCESS table, which keeps in-frame sequences only. Checked studies attribute under half of the gap to unresolved V genes and leave the rest unexplained. That table supplies the V and J calls and clone size; D and trimming were determined from the DNA. The sample includes about 40,000 clones, with approximately 50% observed a single time. Of the sample, 0.72% is held by the ten largest clones.

V ends up 2 bases short and J 1 base short, with an unmatched junction base count of 12. Via the germline V gene, CDR1 is SGHRS and CDR2 YFSETQ. The CDR3 runs 18 amino acids, cysteine and phenylalanine included. Only CDR3 DNA remains: 54 bases, in frame from the first base. A single peripheral blood draw of approximately 110 mL on average was collected from each donor into heparinised tubes. A BD FACSAria II and a panel including CD45RO, CCR7, CD25, CD127, CD95 and CD27 were used to sort naive, central memory, regulatory and stem cell-like memory CD4+ T cells. Every sorted population had a purity above 95%. Right away, PBMCs were isolated by Lymphoprep density gradient centrifugation and were stained directly, with no culture step. Samples were stained and sorted in pairs, with one healthy donor and one patient per experiment, so that batch effects were minimized.

Material: central memory CD4+ T cells from blood. This clonotype was sampled from a woman under 30 in good health. This receptor chain uses TRBV5-1 and TRBJ1-1, with 9 middle bases fitting TRBD1. The nucleotide sequence reads as follows: TGCGCCAGCAGCTTCACGGGACAGGGAGGGGGGACGAACACTGAAGCTTTCTTT. Its protein product is CASSFTGQGGGTNTEAFF.